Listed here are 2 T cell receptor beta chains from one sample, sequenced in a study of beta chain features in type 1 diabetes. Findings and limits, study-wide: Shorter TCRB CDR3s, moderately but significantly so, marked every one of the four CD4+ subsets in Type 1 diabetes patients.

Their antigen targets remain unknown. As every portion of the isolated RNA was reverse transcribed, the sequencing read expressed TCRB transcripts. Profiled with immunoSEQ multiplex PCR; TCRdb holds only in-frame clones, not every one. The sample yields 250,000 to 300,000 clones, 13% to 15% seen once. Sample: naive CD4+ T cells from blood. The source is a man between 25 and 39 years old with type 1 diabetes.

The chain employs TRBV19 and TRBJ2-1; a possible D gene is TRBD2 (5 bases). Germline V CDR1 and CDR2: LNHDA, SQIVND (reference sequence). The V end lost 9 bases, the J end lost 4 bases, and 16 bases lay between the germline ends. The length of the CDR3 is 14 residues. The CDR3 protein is CASRGQVRYNEQFF. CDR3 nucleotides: TGTGCCAGCAGAGGGCAGGTTCGGTACAATGAGCAGTTCTTC.

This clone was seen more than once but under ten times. The DNA for the CDR3 is TGTGCCAGCTCTCCGGGACAGTTACTTTCCTACGAGCAGTACTTC. This gives the protein CASSPGQLLSYEQYF. V usage is TRBV18 and J usage is TRBJ2-7; 7 bases fit TRBD1. Germline V lookup: CDR1 KGHSH, CDR2 LQKENI. This CDR3 has 15 amino acids. Trimming removed 6 bases from V and 1 base from J; junction bases left unmatched: 9.